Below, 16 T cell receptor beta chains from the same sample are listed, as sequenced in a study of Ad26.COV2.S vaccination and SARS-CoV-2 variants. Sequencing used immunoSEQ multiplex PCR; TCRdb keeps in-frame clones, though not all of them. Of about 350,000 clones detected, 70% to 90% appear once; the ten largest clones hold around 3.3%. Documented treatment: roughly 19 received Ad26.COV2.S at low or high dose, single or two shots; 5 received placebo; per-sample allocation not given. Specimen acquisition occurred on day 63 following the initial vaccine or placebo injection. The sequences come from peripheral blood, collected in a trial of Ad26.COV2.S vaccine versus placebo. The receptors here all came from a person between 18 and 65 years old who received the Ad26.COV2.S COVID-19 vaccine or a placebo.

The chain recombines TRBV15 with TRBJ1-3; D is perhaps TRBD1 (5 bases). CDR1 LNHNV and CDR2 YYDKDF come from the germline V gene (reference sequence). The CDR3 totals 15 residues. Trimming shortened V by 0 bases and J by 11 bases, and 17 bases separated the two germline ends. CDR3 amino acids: CATSRDRVRGAPIYF. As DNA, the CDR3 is TGTGCCACCAGCAGAGACAGGGTCCGTGGCGCACCCATATATTTT. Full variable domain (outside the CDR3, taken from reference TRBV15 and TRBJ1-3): DAMVIQNPRYQVTQFGKPVTLSCSQTLNHNVMYWYQQKSSQAPKLLFHYYDKDFNNEADTPDNFQSRRPNTSFCFLDIRSPGLGDTAMYLCATSRDRVRGAPIYFGEGSWLTVV.

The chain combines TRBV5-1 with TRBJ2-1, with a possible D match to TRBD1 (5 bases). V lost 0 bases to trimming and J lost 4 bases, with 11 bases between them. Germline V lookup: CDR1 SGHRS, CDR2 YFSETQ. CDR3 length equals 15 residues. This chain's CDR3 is CASSLVTGPYNEQFF. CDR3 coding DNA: TGCGCCAGCAGCTTGGTTACAGGACCTTACAATGAGCAGTTCTTC.

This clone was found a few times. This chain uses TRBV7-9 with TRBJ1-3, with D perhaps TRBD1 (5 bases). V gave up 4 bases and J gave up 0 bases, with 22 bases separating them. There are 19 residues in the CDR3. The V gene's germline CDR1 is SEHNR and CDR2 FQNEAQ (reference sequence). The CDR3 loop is CASSSFLGQTDSSGNTIYF. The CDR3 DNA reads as TGTGCCAGCAGCTCTTTTTTAGGCCAGACAGATTCCTCTGGAAACACCATATATTTT. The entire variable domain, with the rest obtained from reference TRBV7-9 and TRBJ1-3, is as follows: DTGVSQNPRHKITKRGQNVTFRCDPISEHNRLYWYRQTLGQGPEFLTYFQNEAQLEKSRLLSDRFSAERPKGSFSTLEIQRTEQGDSAMYLCASSSFLGQTDSSGNTIYFGEGSWLTVV.

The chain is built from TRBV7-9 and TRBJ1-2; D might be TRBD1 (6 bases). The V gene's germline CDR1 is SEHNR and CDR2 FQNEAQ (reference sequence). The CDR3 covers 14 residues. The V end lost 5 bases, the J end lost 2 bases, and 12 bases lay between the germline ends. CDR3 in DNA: TGTGCCAGCAGCGCGAGGCAGGGGAACTATGGCTACACCTTC. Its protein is CASSARQGNYGYTF.

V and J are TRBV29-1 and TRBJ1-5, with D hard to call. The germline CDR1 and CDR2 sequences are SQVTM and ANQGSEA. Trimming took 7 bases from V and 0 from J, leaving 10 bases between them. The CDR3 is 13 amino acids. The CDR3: CSARQNSNQPQHF. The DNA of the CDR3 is TGCAGCGCGCGCCAGAATAGCAATCAGCCCCAGCATTTT.

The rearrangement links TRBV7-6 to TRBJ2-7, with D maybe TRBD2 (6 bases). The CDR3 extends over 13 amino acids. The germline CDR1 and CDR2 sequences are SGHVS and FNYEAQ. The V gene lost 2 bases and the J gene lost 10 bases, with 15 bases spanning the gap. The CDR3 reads CASSLLGGSEQYF. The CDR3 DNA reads TGTGCCAGCAGCTTACTAGGAGGGTCTGAACAGTACTTC.

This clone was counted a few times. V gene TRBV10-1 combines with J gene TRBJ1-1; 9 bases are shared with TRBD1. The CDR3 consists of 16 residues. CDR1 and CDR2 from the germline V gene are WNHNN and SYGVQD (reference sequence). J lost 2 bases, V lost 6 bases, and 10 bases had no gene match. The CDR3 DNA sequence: TGCGCCAGCAGCGCTCGTGGGACAGGGATAAACACTGAAGCTTTCTTT. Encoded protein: CASSARGTGINTEAFF.

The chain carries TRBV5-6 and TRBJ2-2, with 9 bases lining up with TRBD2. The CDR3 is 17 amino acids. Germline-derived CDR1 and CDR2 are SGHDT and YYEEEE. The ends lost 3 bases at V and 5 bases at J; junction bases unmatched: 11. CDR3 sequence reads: CASSSQTAGGYTGELFF. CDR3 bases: TGTGCCAGCAGCTCACAGACAGCGGGGGGTTATACCGGGGAGCTGTTTTTT.

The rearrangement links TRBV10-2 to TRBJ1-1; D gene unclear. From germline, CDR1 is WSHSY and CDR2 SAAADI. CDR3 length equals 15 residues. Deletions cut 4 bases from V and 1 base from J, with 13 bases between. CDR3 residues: CASSVRSVSNTEAFF. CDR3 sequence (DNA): TGCGCCAGCAGTGTTCGGTCTGTTTCGAACACTGAAGCTTTCTTT.

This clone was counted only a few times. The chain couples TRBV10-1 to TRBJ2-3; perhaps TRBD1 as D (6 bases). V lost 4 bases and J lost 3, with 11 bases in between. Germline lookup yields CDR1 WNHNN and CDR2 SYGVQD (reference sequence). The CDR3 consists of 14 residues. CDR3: CASSGQGTTDTQYF. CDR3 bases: TGCGCCAGCAGTGGCCAGGGGACAACAGATACGCAGTATTTT.

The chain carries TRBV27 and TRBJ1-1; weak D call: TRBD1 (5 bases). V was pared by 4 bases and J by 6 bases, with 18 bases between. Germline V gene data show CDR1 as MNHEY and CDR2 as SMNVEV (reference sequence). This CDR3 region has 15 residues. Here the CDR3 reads CASSSPGHLTAEAFF. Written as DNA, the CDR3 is TGTGCCAGCAGTTCCCCAGGACACCTTACCGCTGAAGCTTTCTTT.

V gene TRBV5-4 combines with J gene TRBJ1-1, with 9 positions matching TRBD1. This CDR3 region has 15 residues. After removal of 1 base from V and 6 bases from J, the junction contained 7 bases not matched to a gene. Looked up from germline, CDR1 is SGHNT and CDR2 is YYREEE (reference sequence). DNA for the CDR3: TGTGCCAGCAGCTTGAGAAATGACAGGGGGGCTGAAGCTTTCTTT. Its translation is CASSLRNDRGAEAFF. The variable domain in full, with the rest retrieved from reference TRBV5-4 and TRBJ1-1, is ETGVTQSPTHLIKTRGQQVTLRCSSQSGHNTVSWYQQALGQGPQFIFQYYREEENGRGNFPPRFSGLQFPNYSSELNVNALELDDSALYLCASSLRNDRGAEAFFGQGTRLTVV.

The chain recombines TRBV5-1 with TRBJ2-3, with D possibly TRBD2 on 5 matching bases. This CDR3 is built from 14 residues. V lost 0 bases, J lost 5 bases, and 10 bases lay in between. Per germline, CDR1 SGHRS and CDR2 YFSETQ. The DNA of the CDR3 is TGCGCCAGCAGCTTGGACCGGGGTCGAGATACGCAGTATTTT. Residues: CASSLDRGRDTQYF.

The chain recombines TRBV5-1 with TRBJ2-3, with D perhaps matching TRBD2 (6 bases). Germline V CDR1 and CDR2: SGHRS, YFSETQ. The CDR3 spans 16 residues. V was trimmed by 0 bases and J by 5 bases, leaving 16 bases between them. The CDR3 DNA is TGCGCCAGCAGCTTGGCCGGGCTACCGGAGGGAGATACGCAGTATTTT. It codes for CASSLAGLPEGDTQYF.

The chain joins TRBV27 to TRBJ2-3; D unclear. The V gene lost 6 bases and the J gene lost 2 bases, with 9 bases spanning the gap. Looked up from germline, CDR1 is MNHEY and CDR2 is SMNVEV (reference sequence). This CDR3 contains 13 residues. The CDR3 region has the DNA TGTGCCAGCAGCCCAGCCCCCACAGATACGCAGTATTTT. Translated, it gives CASSPAPTDTQYF.

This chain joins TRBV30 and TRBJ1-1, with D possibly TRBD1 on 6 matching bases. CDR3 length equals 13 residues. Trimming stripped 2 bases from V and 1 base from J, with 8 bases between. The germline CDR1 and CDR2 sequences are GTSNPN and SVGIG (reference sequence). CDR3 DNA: TGTGCCTGGAGTCCGGACAGGAACACTGAAGCTTTCTTT. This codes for CAWSPDRNTEAFF.